This T cell receptor (beta chain) was identified in a study of blood T cell repertoires in COVID-19. On the study more broadly: Samples taken during acute and convalescent COVID-19 were collected in the United States, Italy and Spain.

CDR1 is MDHEN and CDR2 is SYDVKM in the germline V gene. The CDR3 loop spans 13 amino acids. V shed 8 bases and J shed 6 bases, with 17 bases lying between them. In the study's own analysis: Researchers report that nucleated cell counts were estimated from reference gene primer amplification. TCRdb keeps only in-frame clones here, not all; method: immunoSEQ multiplex PCR. From that table come the V and J calls and clone size; the DNA was used to work out D and trimming. This table holds roughly 200,000 clones, 70% to 90% found once. This clone was seen a single time. This receptor was taken from a woman of 80 years or more with acute or convalescent COVID-19. Sample: peripheral blood. V and J are TRBV28 and TRBJ2-7; a weak D match, TRBD1 (5 bases). CDR3 nucleotide sequence: TGTGCCAGCTATGCCCAGGGTCGGTCCGAGCAGTACTTC. Its translation: CASYAQGRSEQYF.